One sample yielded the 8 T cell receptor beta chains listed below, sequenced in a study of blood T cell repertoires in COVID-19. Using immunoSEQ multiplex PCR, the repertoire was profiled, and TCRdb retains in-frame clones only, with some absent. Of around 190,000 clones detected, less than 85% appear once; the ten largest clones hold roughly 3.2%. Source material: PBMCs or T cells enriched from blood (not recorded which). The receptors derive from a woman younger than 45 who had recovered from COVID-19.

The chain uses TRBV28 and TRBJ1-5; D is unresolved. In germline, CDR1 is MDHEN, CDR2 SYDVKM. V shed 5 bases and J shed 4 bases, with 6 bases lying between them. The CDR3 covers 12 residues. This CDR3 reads CASSATNQPQHF. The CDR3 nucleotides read TGTGCCAGCAGTGCAACAAATCAGCCCCAGCATTTT.

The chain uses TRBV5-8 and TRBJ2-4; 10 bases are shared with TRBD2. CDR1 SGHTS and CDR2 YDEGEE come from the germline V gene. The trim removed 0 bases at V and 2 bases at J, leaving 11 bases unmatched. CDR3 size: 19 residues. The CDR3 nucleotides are TGTGCCAGCAGCTTGGCATTAGCGGGGGGACCTGGTCCCAAAAACATTCAGTACTTC. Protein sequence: CASSLALAGGPGPKNIQYF.

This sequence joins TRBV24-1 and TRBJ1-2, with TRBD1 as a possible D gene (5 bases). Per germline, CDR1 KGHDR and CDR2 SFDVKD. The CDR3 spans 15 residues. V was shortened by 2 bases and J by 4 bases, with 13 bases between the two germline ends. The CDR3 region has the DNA TGTGCCACCAGTGATTCTCAGGACATTCTCTATGGCTACACCTTC. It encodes CATSDSQDILYGYTF.

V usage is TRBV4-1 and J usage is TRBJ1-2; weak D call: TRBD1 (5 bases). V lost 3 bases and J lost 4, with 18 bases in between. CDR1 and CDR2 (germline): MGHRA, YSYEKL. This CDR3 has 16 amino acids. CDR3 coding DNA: TGCGCCAGCAGCCACCTTTTACAGGCCTACAGCTATGGCTACACCTTC. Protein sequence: CASSHLLQAYSYGYTF.

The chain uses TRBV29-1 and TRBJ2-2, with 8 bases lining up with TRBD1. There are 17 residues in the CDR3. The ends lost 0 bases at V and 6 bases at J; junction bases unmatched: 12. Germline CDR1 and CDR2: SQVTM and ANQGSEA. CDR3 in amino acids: CSVEDPTGEVNAGELFF. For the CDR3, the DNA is TGCAGCGTTGAAGATCCGACAGGGGAAGTAAATGCCGGGGAGCTGTTTTTT.

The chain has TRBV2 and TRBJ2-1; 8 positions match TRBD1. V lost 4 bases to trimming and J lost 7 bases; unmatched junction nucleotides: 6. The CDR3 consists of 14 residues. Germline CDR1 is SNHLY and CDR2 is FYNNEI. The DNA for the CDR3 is TGTGCCAGCAGTGCTAGGACAGGGAGGAATGAGCAGTTCTTC. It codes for CASSARTGRNEQFF. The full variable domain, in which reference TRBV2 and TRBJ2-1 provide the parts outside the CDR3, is EPEVTQTPSHQVTQMGQEVILRCVPISNHLYFYWYRQILGQKVEFLVSFYNNEISEKSEIFDDQFSVERPDGSNFTLKIRSTKLEDSAMYFCASSARTGRNEQFFGPGTRLTVL.

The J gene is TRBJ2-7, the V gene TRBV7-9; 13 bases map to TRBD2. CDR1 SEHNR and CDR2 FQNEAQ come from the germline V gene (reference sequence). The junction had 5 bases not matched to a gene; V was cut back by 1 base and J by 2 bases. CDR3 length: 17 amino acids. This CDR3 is CASSLGTSGGLPYEQYV. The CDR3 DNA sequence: TGTGCCAGCAGCTTAGGGACTAGCGGGGGCCTTCCCTACGAGCAGTACGTC.

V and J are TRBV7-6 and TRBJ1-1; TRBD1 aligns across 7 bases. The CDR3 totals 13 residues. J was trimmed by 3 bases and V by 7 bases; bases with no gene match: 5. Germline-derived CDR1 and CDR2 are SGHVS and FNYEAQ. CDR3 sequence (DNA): TGTGCCAGCACCCTCCAGGGGGACACTGAAGCTTTCTTT. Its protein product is CASTLQGDTEAFF.